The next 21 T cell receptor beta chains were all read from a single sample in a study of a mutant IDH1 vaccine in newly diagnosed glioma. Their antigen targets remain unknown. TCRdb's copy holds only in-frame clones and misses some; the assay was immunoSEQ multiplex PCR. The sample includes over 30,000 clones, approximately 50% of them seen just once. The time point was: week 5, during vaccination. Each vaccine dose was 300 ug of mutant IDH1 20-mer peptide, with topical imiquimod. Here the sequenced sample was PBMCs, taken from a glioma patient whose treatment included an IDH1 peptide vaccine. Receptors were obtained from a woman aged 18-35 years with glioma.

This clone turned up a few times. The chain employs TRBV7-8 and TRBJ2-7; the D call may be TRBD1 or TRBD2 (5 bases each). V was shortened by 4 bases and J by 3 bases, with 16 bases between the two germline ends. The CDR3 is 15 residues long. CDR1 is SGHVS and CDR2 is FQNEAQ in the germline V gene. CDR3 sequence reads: CASSWGLPEGYEQYF. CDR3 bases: TGTGCCAGCAGCTGGGGCCTGCCCGAGGGCTACGAGCAGTACTTC.

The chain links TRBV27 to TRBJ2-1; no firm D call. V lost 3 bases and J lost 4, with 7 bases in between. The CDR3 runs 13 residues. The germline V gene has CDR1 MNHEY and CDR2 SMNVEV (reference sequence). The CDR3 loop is CASSFNSYNEQFF. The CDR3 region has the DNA TGTGCCAGCAGTTTCAACAGTTACAATGAGCAGTTCTTC.

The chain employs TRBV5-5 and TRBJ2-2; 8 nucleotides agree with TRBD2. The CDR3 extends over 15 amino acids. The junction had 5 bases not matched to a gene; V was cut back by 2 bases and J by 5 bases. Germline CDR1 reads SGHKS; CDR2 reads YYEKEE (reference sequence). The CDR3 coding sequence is TGTGCCAGCAGCTTTGGTGCGGGAGGAACCGGGGAGCTGTTTTTT. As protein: CASSFGAGGTGELFF.

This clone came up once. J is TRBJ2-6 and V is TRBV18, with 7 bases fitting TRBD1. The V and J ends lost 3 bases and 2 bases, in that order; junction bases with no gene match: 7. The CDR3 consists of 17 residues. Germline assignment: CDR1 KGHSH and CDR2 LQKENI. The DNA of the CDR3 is TGTGCCAGCTCACCCAGACAGGGTTCTGCTGGGGCCAACGTCCTGACTTTC. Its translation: CASSPRQGSAGANVLTF.

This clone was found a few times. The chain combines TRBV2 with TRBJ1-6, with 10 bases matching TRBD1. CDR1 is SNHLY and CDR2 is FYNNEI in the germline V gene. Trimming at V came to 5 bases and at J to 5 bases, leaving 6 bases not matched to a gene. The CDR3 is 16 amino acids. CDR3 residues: CASSLDRGSDNSPLHF. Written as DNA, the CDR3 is TGTGCCAGCAGTTTGGACAGGGGGAGTGATAATTCACCCCTCCACTTT.

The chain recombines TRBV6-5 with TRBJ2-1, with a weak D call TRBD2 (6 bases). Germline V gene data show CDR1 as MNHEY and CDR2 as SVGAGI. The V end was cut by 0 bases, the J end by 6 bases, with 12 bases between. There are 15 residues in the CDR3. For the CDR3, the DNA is TGTGCCAGCAGTTACTCTAACACCGGGGGCAATGAGCAGTTCTTC. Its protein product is CASSYSNTGGNEQFF.

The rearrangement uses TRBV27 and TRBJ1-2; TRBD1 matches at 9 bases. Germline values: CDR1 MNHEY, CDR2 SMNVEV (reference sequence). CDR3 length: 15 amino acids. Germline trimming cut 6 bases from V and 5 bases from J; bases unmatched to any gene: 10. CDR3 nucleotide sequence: TGTGCCAGCAGGGTGGGACAGGGTGTGTCATATGGCTACACCTTC. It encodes CASRVGQGVSYGYTF.

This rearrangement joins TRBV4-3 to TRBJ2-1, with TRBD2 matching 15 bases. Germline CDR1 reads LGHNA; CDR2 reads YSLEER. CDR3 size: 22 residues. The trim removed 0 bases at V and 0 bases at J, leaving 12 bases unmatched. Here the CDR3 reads CASSQDLLPGLAGGPSYNEQFF. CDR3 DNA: TGCGCCAGCAGCCAAGATCTTCTTCCGGGACTAGCGGGAGGACCCTCCTACAATGAGCAGTTCTTC.

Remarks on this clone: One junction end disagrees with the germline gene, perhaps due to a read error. The CDR3 DNA follows: TGTGCTAGCAGCTTAGAGTTTTTCGGGGAGCTGTTTTTT. Amino acid sequence: CASSLEFFGELFF. V and J are TRBV7-7 and TRBJ2-2, with unresolved D. The CDR3 covers 13 residues. CDR1 and CDR2 from the germline V gene are SSHAT and FNYEAQ (reference sequence).

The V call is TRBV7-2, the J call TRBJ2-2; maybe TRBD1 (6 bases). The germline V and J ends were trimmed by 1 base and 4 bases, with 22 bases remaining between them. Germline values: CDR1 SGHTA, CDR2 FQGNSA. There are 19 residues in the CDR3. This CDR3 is CASSLGPAGDPLLTGELFF. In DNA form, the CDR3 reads TGTGCCAGCAGCTTAGGTCCGGCAGGGGACCCACTTCTCACCGGGGAGCTGTTTTTT.

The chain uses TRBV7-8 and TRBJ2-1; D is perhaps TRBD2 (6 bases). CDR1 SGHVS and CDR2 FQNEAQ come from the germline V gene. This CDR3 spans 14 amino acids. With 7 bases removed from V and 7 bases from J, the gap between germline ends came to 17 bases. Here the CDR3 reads CASTEGGAGNEQFF. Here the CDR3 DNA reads TGTGCCAGCACCGAAGGAGGGGCGGGTAATGAGCAGTTCTTC.

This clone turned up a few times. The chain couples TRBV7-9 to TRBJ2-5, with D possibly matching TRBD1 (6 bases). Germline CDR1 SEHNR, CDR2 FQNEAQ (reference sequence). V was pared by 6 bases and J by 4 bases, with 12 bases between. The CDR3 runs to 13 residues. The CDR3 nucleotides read TGTGCCAGCAGTCCCGGGACAAGAGAGACCCAGTACTTC. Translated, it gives CASSPGTRETQYF.

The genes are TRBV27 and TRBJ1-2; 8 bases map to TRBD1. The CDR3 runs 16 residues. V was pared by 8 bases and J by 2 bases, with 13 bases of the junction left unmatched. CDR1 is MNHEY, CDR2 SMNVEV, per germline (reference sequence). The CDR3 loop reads CASGSMNRGDNYGYTF. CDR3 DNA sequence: TGTGCCAGCGGATCCATGAACAGGGGGGACAACTATGGCTACACCTTC.

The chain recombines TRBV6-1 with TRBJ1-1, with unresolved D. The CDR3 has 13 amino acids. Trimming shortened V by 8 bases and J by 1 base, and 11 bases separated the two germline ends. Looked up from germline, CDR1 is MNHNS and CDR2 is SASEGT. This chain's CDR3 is CASALVGNTEAFF. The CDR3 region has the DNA TGTGCCAGCGCCTTGGTTGGGAACACTGAAGCTTTCTTT.

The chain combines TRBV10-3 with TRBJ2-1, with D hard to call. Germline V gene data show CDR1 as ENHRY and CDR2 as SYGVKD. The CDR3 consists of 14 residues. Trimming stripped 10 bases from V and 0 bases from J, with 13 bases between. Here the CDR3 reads CATRSGDSYNEQFF. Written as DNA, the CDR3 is TGTGCCACCCGCTCTGGCGACTCCTACAATGAGCAGTTCTTC.

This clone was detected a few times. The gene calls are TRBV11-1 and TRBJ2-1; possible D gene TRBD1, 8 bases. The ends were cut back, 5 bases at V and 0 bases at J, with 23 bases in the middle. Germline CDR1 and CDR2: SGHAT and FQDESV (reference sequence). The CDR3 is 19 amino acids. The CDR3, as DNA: TGTGCCAGCAGCCTTCGACTAGCACAGGGGGGTAGCTCCTACAATGAGCAGTTCTTC. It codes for CASSLRLAQGGSSYNEQFF. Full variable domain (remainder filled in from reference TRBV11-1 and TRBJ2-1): EAEVAQSPRYKITEKSQAVAFWCDPISGHATLYWYRQILGQGPELLVQFQDESVVDDSQLPKDRFSAERLKGVDSTLKIQPAELGDSAMYLCASSLRLAQGGSSYNEQFFGPGTRLTVL.

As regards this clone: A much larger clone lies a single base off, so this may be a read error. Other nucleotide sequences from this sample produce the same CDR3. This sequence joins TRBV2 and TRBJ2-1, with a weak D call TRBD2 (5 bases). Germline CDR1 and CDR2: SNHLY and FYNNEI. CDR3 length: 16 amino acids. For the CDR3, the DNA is TGTGCCAGCAGTGAAGCGACTAACGGTGGCTACAACGAGCAGTTCTTC. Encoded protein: CASSEATNGGYNEQFF.

The CDR3 reads CASSLVWRGGRYYNEQFF. CDR3 in DNA: TGTGCCAGCAGCTTAGTATGGCGGGGGGGCCGCTACTACAATGAGCAGTTCTTC. This chain links TRBV7-8 with TRBJ2-1; 9 bases are a match to TRBD2. This CDR3 has 18 residues. The germline V gene has CDR1 SGHVS and CDR2 FQNEAQ. With V trimmed by 1 base and J by 3 bases, 10 bases remained unmatched.

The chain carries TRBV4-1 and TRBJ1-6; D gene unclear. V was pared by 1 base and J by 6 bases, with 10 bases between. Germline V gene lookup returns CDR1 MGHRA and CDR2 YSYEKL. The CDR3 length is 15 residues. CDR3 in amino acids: CASSQVRVGNSPLHF. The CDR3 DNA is TGCGCCAGCAGCCAAGTCCGTGTTGGTAATTCACCCCTCCACTTT.

The CDR3 region is CAWTEGQGWNEQFF. The CDR3 nucleotides are TGTGCCTGGACCGAGGGACAGGGGTGGAATGAGCAGTTCTTC. The chain is built from TRBV30 and TRBJ2-1; 10 bases map to TRBD1. This CDR3 has 14 amino acids. Germline V CDR1 and CDR2: GTSNPN, SVGIG (reference sequence). Trimming at V came to 4 bases and at J to 7 bases, leaving 7 bases not matched to a gene.

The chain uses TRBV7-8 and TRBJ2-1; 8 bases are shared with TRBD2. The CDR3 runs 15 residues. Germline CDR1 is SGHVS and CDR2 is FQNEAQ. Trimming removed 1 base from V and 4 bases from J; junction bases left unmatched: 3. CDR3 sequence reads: CASSLELAGYNEQFF. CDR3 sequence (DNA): TGTGCCAGCAGCTTAGAGCTAGCGGGTTACAATGAGCAGTTCTTC.